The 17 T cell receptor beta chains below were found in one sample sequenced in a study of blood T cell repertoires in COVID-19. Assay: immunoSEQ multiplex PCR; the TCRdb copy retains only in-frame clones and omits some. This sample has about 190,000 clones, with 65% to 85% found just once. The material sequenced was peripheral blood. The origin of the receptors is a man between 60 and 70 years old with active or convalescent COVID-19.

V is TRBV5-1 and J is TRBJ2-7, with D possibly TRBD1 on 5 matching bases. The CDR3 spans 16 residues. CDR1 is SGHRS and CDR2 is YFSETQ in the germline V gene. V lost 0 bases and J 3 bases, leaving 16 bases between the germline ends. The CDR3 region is CASSLAQMGLYYEQYF. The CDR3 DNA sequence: TGCGCCAGCAGCTTGGCCCAAATGGGGCTGTACTACGAGCAGTACTTC.

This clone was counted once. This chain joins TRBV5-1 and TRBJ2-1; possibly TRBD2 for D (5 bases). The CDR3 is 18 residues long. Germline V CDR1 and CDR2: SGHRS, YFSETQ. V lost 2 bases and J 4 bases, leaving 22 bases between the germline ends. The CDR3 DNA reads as TGCGCCAGCAGCTTAGGGAGCGGACCTCCCCAAAGGTACAATGAGCAGTTCTTC. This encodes CASSLGSGPPQRYNEQFF.

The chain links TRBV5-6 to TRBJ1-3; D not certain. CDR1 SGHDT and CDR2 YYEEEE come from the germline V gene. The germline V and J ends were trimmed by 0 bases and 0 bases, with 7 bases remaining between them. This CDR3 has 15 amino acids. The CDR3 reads CASSLDSYSGNTIYF. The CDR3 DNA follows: TGTGCCAGCAGCTTGGACAGTTACTCTGGAAACACCATATATTTT. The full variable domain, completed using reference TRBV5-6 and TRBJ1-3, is DAGVTQSPTHLIKTRGQQVTLRCSPKSGHDTVSWYQQALGQGPQFIFQYYEEEERQRGNFPDRFSGHQFPNYSSELNVNALLLGDSALYLCASSLDSYSGNTIYFGEGSWLTVV.

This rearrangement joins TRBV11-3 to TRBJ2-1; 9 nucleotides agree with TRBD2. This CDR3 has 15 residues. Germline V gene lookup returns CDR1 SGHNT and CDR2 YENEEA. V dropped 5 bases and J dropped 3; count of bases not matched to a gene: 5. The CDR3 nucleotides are TGTGCCAGCAGCGCGAGACTAGCGGACTACAATGAGCAGTTCTTC. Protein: CASSARLADYNEQFF.

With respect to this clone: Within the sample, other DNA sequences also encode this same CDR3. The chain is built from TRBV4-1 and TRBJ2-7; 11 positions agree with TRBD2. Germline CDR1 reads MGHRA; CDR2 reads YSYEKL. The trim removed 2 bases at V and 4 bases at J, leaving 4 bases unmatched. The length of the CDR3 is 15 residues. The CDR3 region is CASSQPTSGGYEQYF. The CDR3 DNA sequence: TGCGCCAGCAGCCAACCAACTAGCGGGGGTTACGAGCAGTACTTC.

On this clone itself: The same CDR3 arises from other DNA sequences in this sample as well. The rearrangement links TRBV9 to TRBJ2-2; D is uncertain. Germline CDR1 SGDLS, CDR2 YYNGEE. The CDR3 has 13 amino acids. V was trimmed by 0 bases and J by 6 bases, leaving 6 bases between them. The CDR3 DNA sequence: TGTGCCAGCAGCGTAGGAGGTTCCGGGGAGCTGTTTTTT. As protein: CASSVGGSGELFF. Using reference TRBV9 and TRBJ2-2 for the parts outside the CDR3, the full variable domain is DSGVTQTPKHLITATGQRVTLRCSPRSGDLSVYWYQQSLDQGLQFLIQYYNGEERAKGNILERFSAQQFPDLHSELNLSSLELGDSALYFCASSVGGSGELFFGEGSRLTVL.

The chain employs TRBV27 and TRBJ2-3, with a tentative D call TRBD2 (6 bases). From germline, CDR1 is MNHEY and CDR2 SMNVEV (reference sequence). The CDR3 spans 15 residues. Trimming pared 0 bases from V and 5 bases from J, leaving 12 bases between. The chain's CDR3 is CASSLSTGSGDTQYF. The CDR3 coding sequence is TGTGCCAGCAGTTTATCTACCGGGAGCGGAGATACGCAGTATTTT.

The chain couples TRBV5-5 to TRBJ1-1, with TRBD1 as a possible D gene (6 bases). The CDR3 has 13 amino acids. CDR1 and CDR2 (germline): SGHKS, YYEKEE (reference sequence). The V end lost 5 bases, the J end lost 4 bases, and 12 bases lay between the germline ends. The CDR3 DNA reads TGTGCCAGCAGGTTCGGGGGGGCCACTGAAGCTTTCTTT. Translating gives CASRFGGATEAFF.

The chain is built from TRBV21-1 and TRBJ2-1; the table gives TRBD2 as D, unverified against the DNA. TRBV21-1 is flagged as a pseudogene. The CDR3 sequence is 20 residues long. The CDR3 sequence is CASSKIKKKRKGEGRNEQFF. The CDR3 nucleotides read TGTGCCAGCAGCAAAATCAAAAAAAAACGCAAGGGGGAGGGCCGTAATGAGCAGTTCTTC.

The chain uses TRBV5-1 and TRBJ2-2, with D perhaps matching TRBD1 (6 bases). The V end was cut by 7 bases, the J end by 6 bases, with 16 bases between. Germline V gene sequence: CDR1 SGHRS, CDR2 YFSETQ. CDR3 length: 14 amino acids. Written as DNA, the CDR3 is TGCGCCAGCGCTGAAGGGGCAGGGGCCGGGGAGCTGTTTTTT. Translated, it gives CASAEGAGAGELFF.

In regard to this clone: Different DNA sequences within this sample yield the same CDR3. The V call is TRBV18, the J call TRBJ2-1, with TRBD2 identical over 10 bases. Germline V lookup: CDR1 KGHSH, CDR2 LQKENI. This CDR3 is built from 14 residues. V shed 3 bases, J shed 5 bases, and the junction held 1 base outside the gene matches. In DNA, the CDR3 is TGTGCCAGCTCACCGGGACTAGCGAACAATGAGCAGTTCTTC. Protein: CASSPGLANNEQFF.

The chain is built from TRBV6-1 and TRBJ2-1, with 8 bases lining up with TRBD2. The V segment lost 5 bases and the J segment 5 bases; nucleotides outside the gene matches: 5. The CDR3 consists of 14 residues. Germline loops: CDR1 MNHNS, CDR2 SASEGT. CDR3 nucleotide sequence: TGTGCCAGCAGTAGCGGGAGTTACCACAATGAGCAGTTCTTC. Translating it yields CASSSGSYHNEQFF.

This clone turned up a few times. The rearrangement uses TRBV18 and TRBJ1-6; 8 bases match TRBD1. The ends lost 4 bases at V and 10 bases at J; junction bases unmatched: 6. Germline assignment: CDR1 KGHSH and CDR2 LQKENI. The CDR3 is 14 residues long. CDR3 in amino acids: CASSRDRGGSPLHF. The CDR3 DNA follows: TGTGCCAGCTCACGAGACAGGGGAGGATCACCCCTCCACTTT.

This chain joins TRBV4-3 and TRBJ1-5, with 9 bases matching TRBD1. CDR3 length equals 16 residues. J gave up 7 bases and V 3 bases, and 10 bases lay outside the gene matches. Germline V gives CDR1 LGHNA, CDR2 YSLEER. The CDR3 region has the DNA TGCGCCAGCAGCCAGGGGACAGGGCTATCGGGCCAGCCCCAGCATTTT. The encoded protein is CASSQGTGLSGQPQHF.

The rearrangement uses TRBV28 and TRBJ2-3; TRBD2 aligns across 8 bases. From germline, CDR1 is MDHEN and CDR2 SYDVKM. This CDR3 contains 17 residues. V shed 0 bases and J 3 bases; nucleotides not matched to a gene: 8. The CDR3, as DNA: TGTGCCAGCAGTTTATGGCGGAGCGGGAGTGGTACAGATACGCAGTATTTT. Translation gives CASSLWRSGSGTDTQYF.

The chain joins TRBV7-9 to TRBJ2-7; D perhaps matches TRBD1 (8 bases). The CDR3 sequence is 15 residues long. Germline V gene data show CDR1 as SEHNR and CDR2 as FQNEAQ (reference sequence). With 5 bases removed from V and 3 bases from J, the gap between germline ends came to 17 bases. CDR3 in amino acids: CASSRGQGGVYEQYF. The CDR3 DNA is TGTGCCAGCAGCCGAGGACAGGGAGGGGTCTACGAGCAGTACTTC.

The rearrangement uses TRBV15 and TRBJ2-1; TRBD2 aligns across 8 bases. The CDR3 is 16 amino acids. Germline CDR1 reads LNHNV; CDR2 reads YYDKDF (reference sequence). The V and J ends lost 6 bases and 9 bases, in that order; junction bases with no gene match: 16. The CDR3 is CATRGGSSGSRSEQFF. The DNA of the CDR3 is TGTGCCACCAGGGGAGGGTCCAGCGGGAGTAGAAGTGAGCAGTTCTTC. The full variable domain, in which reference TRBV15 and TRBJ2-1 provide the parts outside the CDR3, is DAMVIQNPRYQVTQFGKPVTLSCSQTLNHNVMYWYQQKSSQAPKLLFHYYDKDFNNEADTPDNFQSRRPNTSFCFLDIRSPGLGDTAMYLCATRGGSSGSRSEQFFGPGTRLTVL.